This TCR beta chain was identified during a study of immune reconstitution after stem cell transplant in scleroderma (dated 2017 in TCRdb). The receptor library was made with RT-PCR. The instrument was an Illumina MiSeq. Clones were called with MiXCR by TCRdb after fastp trimmed the public reads at Q25, and only in-frame beta chains were retained. Every entry covers one CDR3 protein and lists the most common genes and DNA from its rows. This sample lists around 2,200 distinct CDR3 sequences; 7% to 8.5% were detected once. The leading ten clones occupy around 13% of the sample. As encoded in the germline V gene, CDR1 is SGHVS while CDR2 is FNYEAQ. Trimming at the junction amounts to 5 bases on V and 5 bases on J, and the germline ends lie 22 bases apart. There are 17 amino acids in the CDR3, from cysteine to phenylalanine inclusive. This entry keeps only the CDR3 DNA: 51 bases, framed from base 1. Comment on this clonotype: What this receptor recognizes is not known. Per-base quality was not reported, and no clone a single base away is much larger than it.

The rearrangement joined TRBV7-6 to TRBJ2-1; possibly the D gene is TRBD2, per 6 matching bases. The sequence was collected from a male donor with systemic sclerosis. Specimen collection occurred before or after autologous hematopoietic stem cell transplantation (not recorded which). CDR3 protein: CASSLNVAGRSHNEQFF. The nucleotide sequence is TGTGCCAGCAGCCTAAATGTGGCGGGGAGATCCCACAATGAGCAGTTCTTC.